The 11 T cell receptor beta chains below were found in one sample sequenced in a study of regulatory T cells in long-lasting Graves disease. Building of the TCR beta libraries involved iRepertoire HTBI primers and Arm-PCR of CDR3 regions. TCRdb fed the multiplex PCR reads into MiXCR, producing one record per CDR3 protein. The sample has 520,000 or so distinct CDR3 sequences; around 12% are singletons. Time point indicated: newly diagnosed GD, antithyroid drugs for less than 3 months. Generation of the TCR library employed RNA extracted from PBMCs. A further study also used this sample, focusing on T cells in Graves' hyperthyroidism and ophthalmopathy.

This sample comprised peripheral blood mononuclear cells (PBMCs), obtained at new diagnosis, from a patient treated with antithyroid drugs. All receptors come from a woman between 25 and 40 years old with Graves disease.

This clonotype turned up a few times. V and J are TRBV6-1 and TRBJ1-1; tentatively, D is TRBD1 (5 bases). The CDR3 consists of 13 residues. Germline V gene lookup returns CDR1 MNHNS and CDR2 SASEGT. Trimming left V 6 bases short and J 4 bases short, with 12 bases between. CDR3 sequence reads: CASRGVGGTEAFF. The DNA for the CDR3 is TGTGCCAGCAGGGGCGTCGGGGGCACTGAAGCTTTCTTT.

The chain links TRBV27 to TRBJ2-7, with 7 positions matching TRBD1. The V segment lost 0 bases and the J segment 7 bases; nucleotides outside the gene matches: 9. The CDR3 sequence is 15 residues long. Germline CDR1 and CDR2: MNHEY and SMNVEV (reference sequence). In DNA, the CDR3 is TGTGCCAGCAGTTTATCGTGGGACAGTGCGGAAGAGCAGTACTTC. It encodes CASSLSWDSAEEQYF.

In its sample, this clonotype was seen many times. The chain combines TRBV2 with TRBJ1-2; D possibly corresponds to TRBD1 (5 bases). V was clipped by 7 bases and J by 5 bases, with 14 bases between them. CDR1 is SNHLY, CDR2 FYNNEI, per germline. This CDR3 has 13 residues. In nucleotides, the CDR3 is TGTGCCAGCACTATCGAGGGGCCTTATGGCTACACCTTC. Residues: CASTIEGPYGYTF.

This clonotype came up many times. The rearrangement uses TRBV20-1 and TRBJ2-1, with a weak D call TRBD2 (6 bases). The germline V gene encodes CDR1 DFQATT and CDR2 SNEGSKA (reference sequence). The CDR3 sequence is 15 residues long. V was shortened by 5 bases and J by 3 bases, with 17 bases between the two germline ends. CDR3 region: CSAESRDSNYNEQFF. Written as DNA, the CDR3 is TGCAGTGCTGAGAGCCGGGACTCCAACTACAATGAGCAGTTCTTC.

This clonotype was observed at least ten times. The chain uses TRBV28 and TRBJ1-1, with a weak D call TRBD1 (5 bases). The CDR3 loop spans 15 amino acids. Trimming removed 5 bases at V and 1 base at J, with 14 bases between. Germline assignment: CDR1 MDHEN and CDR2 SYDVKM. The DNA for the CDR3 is TGTGCCAGCAGTACCGGGGCAGGGCCGAACACTGAAGCTTTCTTT. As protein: CASSTGAGPNTEAFF. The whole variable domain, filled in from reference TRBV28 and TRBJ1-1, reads DVKVTQSSRYLVKRTGEKVFLECVQDMDHENMFWYRQDPGLGLRLIYFSYDVKMKEKGDIPEGYSVSREKKERFSLILESASTNQTSMYLCASSTGAGPNTEAFFGQGTRLTVV.

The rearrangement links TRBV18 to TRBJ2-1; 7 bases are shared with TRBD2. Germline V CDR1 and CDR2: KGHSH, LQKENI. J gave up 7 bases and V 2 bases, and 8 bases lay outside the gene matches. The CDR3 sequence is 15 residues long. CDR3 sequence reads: CASSPMASGTNEQFF. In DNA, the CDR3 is TGTGCCAGCTCACCAATGGCCAGCGGGACTAATGAGCAGTTCTTC.

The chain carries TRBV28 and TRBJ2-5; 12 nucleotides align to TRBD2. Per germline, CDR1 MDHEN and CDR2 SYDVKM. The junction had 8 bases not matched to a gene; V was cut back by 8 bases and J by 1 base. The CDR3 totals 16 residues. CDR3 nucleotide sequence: TGTGCCAGCTGGACTAGCGGGAAAAGTCCCCAAGAGACCCAGTACTTC. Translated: CASWTSGKSPQETQYF.

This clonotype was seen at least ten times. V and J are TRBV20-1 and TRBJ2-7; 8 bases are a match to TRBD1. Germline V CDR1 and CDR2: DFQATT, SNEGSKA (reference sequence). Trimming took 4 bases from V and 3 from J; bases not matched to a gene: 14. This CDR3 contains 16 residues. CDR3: CSATGRGPPHLYEQYF. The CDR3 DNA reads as TGCAGTGCTACGGGCAGGGGGCCCCCCCACCTCTACGAGCAGTACTTC.

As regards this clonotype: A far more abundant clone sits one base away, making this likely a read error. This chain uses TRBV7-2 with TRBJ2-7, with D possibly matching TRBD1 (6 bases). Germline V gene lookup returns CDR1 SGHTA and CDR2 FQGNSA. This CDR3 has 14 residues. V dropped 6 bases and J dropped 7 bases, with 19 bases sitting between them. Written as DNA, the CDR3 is TGTGCCAGCAGGGGGACAAGAAGTTCCAGGGAGCAGTACTTC. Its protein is CASRGTRSSREQYF.

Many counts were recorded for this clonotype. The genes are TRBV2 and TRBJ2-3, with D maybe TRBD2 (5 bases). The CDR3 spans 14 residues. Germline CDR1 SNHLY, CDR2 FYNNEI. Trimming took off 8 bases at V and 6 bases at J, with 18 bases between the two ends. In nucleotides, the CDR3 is TGTGCCAGCGCGAGGGCCGTCGTGGGGGATACGCAGTATTTT. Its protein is CASARAVVGDTQYF. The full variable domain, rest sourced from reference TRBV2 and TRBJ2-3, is EPEVTQTPSHQVTQMGQEVILRCVPISNHLYFYWYRQILGQKVEFLVSFYNNEISEKSEIFDDQFSVERPDGSNFTLKIRSTKLEDSAMYFCASARAVVGDTQYFGPGTRLTVL.

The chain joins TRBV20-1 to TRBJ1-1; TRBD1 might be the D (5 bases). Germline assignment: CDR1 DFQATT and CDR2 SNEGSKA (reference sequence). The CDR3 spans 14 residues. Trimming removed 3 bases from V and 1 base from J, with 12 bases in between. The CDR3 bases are TGCAGTGCTAGGGGACGGTGGGGGAACACTGAAGCTTTCTTT. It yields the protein CSARGRWGNTEAFF.